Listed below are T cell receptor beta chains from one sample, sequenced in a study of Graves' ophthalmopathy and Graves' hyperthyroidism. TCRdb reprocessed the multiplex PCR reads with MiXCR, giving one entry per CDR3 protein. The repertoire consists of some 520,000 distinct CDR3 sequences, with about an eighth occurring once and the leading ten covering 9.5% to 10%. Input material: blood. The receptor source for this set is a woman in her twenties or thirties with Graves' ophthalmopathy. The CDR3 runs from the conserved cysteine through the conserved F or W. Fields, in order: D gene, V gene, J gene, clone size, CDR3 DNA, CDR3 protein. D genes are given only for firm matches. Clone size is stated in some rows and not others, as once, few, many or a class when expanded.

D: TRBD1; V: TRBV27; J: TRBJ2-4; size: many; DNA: TGTGCCAGCAGTAACTCGGGGACAGGGGTAGGTCCCAAGAACATTCAGTACTTC; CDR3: CASSNSGTGVGPKNIQYF
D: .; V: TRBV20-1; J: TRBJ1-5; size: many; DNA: TGCAGTGCTAGAGACGACGGTGATCAGCCCCAGCATTTT; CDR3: CSARDDGDQPQHF
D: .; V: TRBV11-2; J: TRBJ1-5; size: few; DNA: TGTGCCAGCAGCTTAGAGGCTGGGAGCAATCAGCCCCAGCATTTT; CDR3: CASSLEAGSNQPQHF
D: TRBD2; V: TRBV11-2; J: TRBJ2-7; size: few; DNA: TGTGCCAGCAGCCCGGGACTAGCGGCCATTGGGGAGCAGTACTTC; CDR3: CASSPGLAAIGEQYF
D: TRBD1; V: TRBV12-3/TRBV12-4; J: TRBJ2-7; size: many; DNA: TGTGCCAGCAGACAGGGGGCCTACGAGCAGTACTTC; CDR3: CASRQGAYEQYF
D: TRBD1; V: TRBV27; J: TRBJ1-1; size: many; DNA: TGTGCCAGCAGTAAAGGGGGCGCGAACACTGAAGCTTTCTTT; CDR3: CASSKGGANTEAFF
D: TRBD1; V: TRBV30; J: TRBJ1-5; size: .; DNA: TGTGCCTGGGCCACAGGGGGTAGTCAGCCCCAGCATTTT; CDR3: CAWATGGSQPQHF
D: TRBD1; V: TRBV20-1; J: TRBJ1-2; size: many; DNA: TGCAGTGGCCTACAGGGGGCTTATGGCTACACCTTC; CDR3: CSGLQGAYGYTF
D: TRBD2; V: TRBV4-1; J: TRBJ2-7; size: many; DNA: TGCGCCAGCAGCCAAGAGGAGGGTAGCGGGTCCTACGAGCAGTACTTC; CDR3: CASSQEEGSGSYEQYF
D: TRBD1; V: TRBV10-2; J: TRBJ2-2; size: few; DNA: TGCGCCAGCAGCCCTGGACATGGCCCGGGACAGGGGAGGCCCGGGGAGCTGTTTTTT; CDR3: CASSPGHGPGQGRPGELFF
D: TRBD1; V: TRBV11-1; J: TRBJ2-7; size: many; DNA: TGTGCCAGCAGCCCAAGGATGGGACAGGGGACTTACGAGCAGTACTTC; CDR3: CASSPRMGQGTYEQYF
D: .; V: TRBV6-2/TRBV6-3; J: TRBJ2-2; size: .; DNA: TGTGCCAGCATCCCCGCTGAGGCAGCGCCGAACACCGGGGAGCTGTTTTTT; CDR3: CASIPAEAAPNTGELFF
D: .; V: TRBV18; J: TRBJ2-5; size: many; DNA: TGTGCCAGCTCACCAAATGGAGGGACCAAAGAGACCCAGTACTTC; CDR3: CASSPNGGTKETQYF
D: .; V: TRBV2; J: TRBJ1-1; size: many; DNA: TGTGCCAGCAGTGAATTGTTGGGACGCCGATCTTACGGCACTGAAGCTTTCTTT; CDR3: CASSELLGRRSYGTEAFF
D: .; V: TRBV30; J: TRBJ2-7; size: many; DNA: TGTGCCTGGGGCACCCAAAGTTACGAGCAGTACTTC; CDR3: CAWGTQSYEQYF
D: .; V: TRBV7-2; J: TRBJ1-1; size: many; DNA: TGTGCCAGCAGCTTCCCACCGACAGGTCAGACTGAAGCTTTCTTT; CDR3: CASSFPPTGQTEAFF
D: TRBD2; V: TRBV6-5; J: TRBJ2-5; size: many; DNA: TGTGCCAGCACGCTAGCGGGGGGGCAGCAGACCCAGTACTTC; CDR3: CASTLAGGQQTQYF
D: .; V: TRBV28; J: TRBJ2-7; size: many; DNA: TGTGCCAGCAGTTTATGGGGGGCCCGGGAGCAGTACTTC; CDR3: CASSLWGAREQYF
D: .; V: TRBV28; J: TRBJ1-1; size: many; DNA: TGTGCCAGCAGTTTATACCGGGGCCCCATGAACACTGAAGCTTTCTTT; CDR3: CASSLYRGPMNTEAFF
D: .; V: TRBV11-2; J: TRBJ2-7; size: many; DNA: TGTGCCAGCAGCTCGCCTCGGTTCTACGAGCAGTACTTC; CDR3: CASSSPRFYEQYF
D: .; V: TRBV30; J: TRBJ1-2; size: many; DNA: TGTGCCTGGAGAACGGATCAGAGCCATGGCTACACCTTC; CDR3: CAWRTDQSHGYTF
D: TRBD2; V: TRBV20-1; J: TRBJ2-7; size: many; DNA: TGCAGTGCTGTAAGAACAGGGCGGGAGGGCCTAGACGAGCAGTACTTC; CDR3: CSAVRTGREGLDEQYF
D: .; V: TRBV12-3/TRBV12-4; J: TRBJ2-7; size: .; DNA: TGTGCCAGCAGGGACTATAGCTCCTACGAGCAGTACTTC; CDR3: CASRDYSSYEQYF
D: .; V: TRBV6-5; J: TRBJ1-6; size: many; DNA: TGTGCCAGCAGTTATATGACCCCCCCCTCCTATAATTCACCCCTCCACTTT; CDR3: CASSYMTPPSYNSPLHF
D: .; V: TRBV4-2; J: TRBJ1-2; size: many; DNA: TGTGCCAGCAGCCAAGATCAAGCAGGGGCCGTCGGAGGCTACACCTTC; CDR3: CASSQDQAGAVGGYTF
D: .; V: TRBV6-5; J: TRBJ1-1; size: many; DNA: TGTGCCAGCAGTTACGGTTCTCGGAGCGTCACTGAAGCTTTCTTT; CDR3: CASSYGSRSVTEAFF
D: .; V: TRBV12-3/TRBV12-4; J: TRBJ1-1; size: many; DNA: TGTGCCAGCAGTCCACCCGGGGAAAGCACTGAAGCTTTCTTT; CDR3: CASSPPGESTEAFF
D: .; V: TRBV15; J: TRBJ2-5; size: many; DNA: TGTGCCACCGGGGACACACTTCAAGAGACCCAGTACTTC; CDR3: CATGDTLQETQYF
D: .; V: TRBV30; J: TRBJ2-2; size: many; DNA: TGTGCCTGGAGCGGAGAGAACACCGGGGAGCTGTTTTTT; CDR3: CAWSGENTGELFF
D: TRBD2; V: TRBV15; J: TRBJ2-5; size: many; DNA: TGTGCCACCAATCCGGGACTAGGTCCCCAAGAGACCCAGTACTTC; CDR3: CATNPGLGPQETQYF
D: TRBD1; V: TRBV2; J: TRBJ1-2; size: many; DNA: TGTGCCAGCCACGACAGGGGAGTAGGCTACACCTTC; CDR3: CASHDRGVGYTF
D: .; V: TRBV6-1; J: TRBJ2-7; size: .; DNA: TGTGCCAGCAGTGAACTCGGATTCTCCTACGAGCAGTACTTC; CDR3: CASSELGFSYEQYF
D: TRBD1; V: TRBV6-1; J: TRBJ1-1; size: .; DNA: TGTGCCAGCAGTGCTACAGGGGGTAACACTGAAGCTTTCTTT; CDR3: CASSATGGNTEAFF
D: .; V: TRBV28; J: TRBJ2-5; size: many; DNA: TGTGCCAGCAGTTTTCAGCCAGCAGCCCTCCAAGGGACCCAGTACTTC; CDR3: CASSFQPAALQGTQYF
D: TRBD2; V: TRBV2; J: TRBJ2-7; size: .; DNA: TGTGCCACCCGACTAGCGGGGAACTCCTACGAGCAGTACTTC; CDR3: CATRLAGNSYEQYF
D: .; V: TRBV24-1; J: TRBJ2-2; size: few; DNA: TGTGCCACAGAACCGGACATGTCTCTCACCGGGGAGCTGTTTTTT; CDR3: CATEPDMSLTGELFF
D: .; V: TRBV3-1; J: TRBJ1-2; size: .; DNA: TGTGCCAGCAGCCATCCAGCGCAGACTGGTTTTGGTGGCTACACCTTC; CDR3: CASSHPAQTGFGGYTF
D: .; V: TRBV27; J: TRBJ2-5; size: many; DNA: TGTGCCAGCAGTTTATCGCCTACGTACCAAGAGACCCAGTACTTC; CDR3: CASSLSPTYQETQYF
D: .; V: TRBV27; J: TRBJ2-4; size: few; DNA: TGTGCCAGCAGTCCGCCGGGACAGGGATGGGGACTAGCCAAAAACATTAAGTACTTC; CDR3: CASSPPGQGWGLAKNIKYF
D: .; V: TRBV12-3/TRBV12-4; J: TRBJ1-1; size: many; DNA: TGTGCCAGCAGCCTGGGCGTAACCAGTCAGATGAACACTGAAGCTTTCTTT; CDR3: CASSLGVTSQMNTEAFF
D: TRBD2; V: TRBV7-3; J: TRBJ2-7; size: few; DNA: TGTGCCAGCAGCTTAGTTGCCGGGGGGTCCTACGAGCAGTACTTC; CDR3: CASSLVAGGSYEQYF
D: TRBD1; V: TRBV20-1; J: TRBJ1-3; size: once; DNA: TGCAGTGCTAGAGATAGCGGGAGGGCCGCCGGGACAGGGATTGGAAACACCATATATTTT; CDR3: CSARDSGRAAGTGIGNTIYF
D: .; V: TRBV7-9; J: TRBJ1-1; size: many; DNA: TGTGCCAGCAGCTCCAGAAGGGGTAAGGGGAACACTGAAGCTTTCTTT; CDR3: CASSSRRGKGNTEAFF
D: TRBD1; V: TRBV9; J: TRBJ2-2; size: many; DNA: TGTGCCAGCAGCGCCACCACCGGGACAGATGACACCGGGGAGCTGTTTTTT; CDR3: CASSATTGTDDTGELFF
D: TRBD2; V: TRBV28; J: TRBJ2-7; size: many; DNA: TGTGCCAGCATGAGTAGCGGGGCGAGCTCCTACGAGCAGTACTTC; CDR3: CASMSSGASSYEQYF
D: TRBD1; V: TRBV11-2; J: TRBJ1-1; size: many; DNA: TGTGCCAGCAGCTCCAGGGGGGGGGCGTATGACACTGAAGCTTTCTTT; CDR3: CASSSRGGAYDTEAFF
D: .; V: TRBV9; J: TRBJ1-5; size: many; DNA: TGTGCCAGCAGCGTAGAGGGTGGCCAGCCCCAGCATTTT; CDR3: CASSVEGGQPQHF
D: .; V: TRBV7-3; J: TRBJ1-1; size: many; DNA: TGTGCCAGCAGCTTATCAGGGGACAAATGGACTGAAGCTTTCTTT; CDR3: CASSLSGDKWTEAFF
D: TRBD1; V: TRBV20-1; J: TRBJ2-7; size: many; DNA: TGCAGTGCTCTGACAGGGTTAAACGAGCAGTACTTC; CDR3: CSALTGLNEQYF
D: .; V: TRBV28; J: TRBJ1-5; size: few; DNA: TGTGCCAGCAGTTTATCCCCAGGTTATAGCAATCAGCCCCAGCATTTT; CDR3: CASSLSPGYSNQPQHF
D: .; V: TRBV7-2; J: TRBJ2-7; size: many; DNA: TGTGCCAGCAGCTTAGGCCCAGGACAACCCTACGAGCAGTACTTC; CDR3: CASSLGPGQPYEQYF
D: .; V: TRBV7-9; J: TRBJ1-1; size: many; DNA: TGTGCCAGCAGCTTACCGACCCCCCCCAGGGCTTTCTTT; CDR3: CASSLPTPPRAFF
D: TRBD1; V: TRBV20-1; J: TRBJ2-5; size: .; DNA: TGCAGTGCCCCCATTCGGGGACAGGATCAAGAGACCCAGTACTTC; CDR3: CSAPIRGQDQETQYF
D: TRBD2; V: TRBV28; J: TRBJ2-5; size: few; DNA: TGTGCCAGTGGGACTAGCGGAATTCAAGAGACCCAGTACTTC; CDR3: CASGTSGIQETQYF
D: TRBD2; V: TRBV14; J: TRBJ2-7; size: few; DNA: TGTGCCAGCAGCCAAGATCTTCGGCAGGGGCACGGACTAGCGGGGATTCCCTACGAGCAGTACTTC; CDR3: CASSQDLRQGHGLAGIPYEQYF
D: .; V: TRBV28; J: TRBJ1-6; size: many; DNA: TGTGCCAGCAGTTCTAACGACCCGGGACAAATCGTGGATTCACCCCTCCACTTT; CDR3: CASSSNDPGQIVDSPLHF
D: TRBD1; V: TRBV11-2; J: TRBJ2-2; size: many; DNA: TGTGCCAGCAGCCCACGACAGGGTGTTCCAGCCACCGGGGAGCTGTTTTTT; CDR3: CASSPRQGVPATGELFF